This paragraph covers one T cell receptor beta chain sequence. Its antigen is unidentified. The data derive from a study of shared clonotypes between healthy human individuals. Notes on the study in general: Expectations were that clonotype sharing among donors would be affected by sequencing depth. Some naive CD4 clonotypes, approximately 4.5%, turned up in common across a handful of donors.

Clones were read by immunoSEQ multiplex PCR, and TCRdb kept only the in-frame ones, dropping some. The sample records about 1.5 million clones, 95% to 99% being singletons. With 4 bases removed from V and 5 bases from J, the gap between germline ends came to 12 bases. This CDR3 is built from 13 residues. Germline V CDR1 and CDR2: SQVTM, ANQGSEA. The origin of this receptor is a man aged 30 to 39 in good health. The sample was naive CD4+ T cells sorted from blood. The subset here: CD45RA+ positively selected. This chain joins TRBV29-1 and TRBJ1-5; D remains unclear. In DNA, the CDR3 is TGCAGCGTTGCTGACGGTCTGGATCAGCCCCAGCATTTT. It codes for CSVADGLDQPQHF.